The 2 T cell receptor beta chains presented below share a single source sample, sequenced in a study of OX40 agonist ivuxolimab in advanced cancers. Measured with immunoSEQ multiplex PCR; TCRdb has only the in-frame clones, and not every one. The sample records around 120,000 clones, 85% to 90% being singletons. The material was CD4+ or CD8+ T cells sorted from blood, obtained in a trial of the OX40 agonist ivuxolimab. The receptors derive from an adult with an advanced solid tumor such as melanoma, head and neck, liver or kidney cancer.

This chain uses TRBV7-4 with TRBJ2-1, with D perhaps matching TRBD1 (6 bases). CDR1 and CDR2 from the germline V gene are SGHVT and SQSDAQ. Trimming removed 4 bases at V and 2 bases at J, with 12 bases between. The CDR3 is made up of 15 amino acids. CDR3: CASSSPGHPYNEQFF. The CDR3 DNA reads TGTGCCAGCAGCTCTCCGGGACACCCCTACAATGAGCAGTTCTTC.

The CDR3 sequence is CASSLRRGQVYNSPLHF. The CDR3 DNA reads TGTGCCAGCAGTTTACGGAGGGGACAGGTCTATAATTCACCCCTCCACTTT. This sequence joins TRBV27 and TRBJ1-6; 8 bases agree with TRBD1. The V segment lost 2 bases and the J segment 3 bases; nucleotides outside the gene matches: 6. The CDR3 totals 17 residues. Germline values: CDR1 MNHEY, CDR2 SMNVEV (reference sequence).